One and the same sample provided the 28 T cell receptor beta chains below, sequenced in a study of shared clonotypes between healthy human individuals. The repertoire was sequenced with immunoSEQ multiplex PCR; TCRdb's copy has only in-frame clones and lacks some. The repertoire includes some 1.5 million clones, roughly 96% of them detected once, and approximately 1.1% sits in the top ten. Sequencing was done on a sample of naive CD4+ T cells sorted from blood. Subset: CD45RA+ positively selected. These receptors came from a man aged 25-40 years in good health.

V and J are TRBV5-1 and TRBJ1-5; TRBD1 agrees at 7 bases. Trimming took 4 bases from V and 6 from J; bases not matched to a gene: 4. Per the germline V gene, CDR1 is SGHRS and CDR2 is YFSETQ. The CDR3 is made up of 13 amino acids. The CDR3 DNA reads TGCGCCAGCAGCAAGGACAGGTTTCAGCCCCAGCATTTT. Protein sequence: CASSKDRFQPQHF. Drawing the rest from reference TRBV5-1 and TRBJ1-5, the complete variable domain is KAGVTQTPRYLIKTRGQQVTLSCSPISGHRSVSWYQQTPGQGLQFLFEYFSETQRNKGNFPGRFSGRQFSNSRSEMNVSTLELGDSALYLCASSKDRFQPQHFGDGTRLSIL.

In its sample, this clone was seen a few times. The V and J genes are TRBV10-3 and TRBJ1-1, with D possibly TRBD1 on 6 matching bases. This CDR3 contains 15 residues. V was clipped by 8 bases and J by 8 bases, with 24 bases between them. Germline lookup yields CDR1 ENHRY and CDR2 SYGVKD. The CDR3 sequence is CAIASSGTPEHEAFF. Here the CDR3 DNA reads TGTGCCATCGCGAGTTCGGGGACACCCGAACACGAAGCTTTCTTT.

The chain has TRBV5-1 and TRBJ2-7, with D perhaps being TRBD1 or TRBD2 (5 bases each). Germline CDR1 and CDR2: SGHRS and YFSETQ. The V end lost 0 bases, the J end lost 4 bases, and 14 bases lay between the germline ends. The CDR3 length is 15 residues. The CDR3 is CASSLAPGQFYEQYF. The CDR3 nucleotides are TGCGCCAGCAGCTTGGCTCCGGGGCAGTTTTACGAGCAGTACTTC. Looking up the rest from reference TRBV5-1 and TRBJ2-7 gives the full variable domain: KAGVTQTPRYLIKTRGQQVTLSCSPISGHRSVSWYQQTPGQGLQFLFEYFSETQRNKGNFPGRFSGRQFSNSRSEMNVSTLELGDSALYLCASSLAPGQFYEQYFGPGTRLTVT.

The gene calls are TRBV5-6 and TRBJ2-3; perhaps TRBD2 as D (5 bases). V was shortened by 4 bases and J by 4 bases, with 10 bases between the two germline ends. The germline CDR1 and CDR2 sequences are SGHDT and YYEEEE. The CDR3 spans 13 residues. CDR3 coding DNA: TGTGCCAGCAGCCCAACTAGAGCAGATACGCAGTATTTT. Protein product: CASSPTRADTQYF.

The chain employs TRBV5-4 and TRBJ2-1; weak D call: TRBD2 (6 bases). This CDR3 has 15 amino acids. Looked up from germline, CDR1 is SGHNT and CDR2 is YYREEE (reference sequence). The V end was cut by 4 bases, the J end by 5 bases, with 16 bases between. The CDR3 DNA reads TGTGCCAGCAGCCGCGGGACGGCCCGGGACAATGAGCAGTTCTTC. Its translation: CASSRGTARDNEQFF.

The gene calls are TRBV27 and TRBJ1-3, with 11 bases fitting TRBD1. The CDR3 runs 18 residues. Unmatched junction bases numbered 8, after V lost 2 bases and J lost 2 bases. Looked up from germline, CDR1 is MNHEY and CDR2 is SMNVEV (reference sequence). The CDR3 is CASSLNPPGQGAGNTIYF. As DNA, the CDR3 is TGTGCCAGCAGTTTAAATCCTCCGGGACAGGGGGCTGGAAACACCATATATTTT.

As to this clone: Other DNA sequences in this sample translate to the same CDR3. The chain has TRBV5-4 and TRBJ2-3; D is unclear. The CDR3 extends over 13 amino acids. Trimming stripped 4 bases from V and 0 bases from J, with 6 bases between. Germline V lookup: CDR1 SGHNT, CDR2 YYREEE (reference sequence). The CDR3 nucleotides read TGTGCCAGCAGCCCGACGAGCACAGATACGCAGTATTTT. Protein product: CASSPTSTDTQYF. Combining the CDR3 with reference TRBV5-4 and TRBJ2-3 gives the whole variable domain ETGVTQSPTHLIKTRGQQVTLRCSSQSGHNTVSWYQQALGQGPQFIFQYYREEENGRGNFPPRFSGLQFPNYSSELNVNALELDDSALYLCASSPTSTDTQYFGPGTRLTVL.

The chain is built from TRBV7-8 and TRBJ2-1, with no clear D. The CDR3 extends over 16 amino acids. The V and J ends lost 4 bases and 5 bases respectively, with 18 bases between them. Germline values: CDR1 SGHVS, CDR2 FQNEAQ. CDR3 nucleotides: TGTGCCAGCAGCTCCTTTCCTGAGGCCAGGAACAATGAGCAGTTCTTC. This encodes CASSSFPEARNNEQFF.

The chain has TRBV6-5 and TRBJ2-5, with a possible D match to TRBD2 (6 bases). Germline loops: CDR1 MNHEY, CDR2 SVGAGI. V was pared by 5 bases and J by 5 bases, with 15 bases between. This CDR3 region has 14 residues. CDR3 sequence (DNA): TGTGCCAGCAGTGAACGGGGGAGATGGGAGACCCAGTACTTC. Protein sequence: CASSERGRWETQYF.

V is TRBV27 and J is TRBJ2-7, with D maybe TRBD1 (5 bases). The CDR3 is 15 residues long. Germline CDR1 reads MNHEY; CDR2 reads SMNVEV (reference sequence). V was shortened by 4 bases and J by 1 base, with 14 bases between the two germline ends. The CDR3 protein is CASSSGQHLSYEQYF. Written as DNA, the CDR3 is TGTGCCAGCAGTTCCGGACAACACCTTTCCTACGAGCAGTACTTC.

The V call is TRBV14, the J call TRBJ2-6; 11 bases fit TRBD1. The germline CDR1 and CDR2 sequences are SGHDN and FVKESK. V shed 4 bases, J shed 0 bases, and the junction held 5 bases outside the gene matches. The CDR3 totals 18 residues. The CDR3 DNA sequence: TGTGCCAGCAGCCGTGGACAGGGGGCTCTCTCTGGGGCCAACGTCCTGACTTTC. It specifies CASSRGQGALSGANVLTF.

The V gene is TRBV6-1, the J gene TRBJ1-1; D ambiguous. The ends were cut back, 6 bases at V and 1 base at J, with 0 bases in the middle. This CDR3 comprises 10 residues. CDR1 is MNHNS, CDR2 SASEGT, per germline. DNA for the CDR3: TGTGCCAGCAGGAACACTGAAGCTTTCTTT. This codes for CASRNTEAFF.

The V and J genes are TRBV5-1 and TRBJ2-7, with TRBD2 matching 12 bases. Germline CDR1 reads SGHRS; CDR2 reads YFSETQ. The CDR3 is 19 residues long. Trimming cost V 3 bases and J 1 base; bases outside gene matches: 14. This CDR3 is CASSSSVRIGTSGSYEQYF. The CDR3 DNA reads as TGCGCCAGCAGCTCATCCGTCAGGATAGGGACTAGCGGGTCCTACGAGCAGTACTTC.

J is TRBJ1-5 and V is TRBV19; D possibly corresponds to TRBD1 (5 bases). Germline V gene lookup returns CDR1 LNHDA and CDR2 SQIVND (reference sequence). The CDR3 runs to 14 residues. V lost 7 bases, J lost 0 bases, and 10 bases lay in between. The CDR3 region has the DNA TGTGCCAGTAAGAGGGACGGTAGCAATCAGCCCCAGCATTTT. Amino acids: CASKRDGSNQPQHF.

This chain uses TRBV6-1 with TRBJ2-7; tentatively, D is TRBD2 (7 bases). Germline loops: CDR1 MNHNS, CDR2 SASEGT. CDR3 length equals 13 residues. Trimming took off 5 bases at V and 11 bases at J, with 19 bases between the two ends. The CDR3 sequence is CASSWEGGTYKYF. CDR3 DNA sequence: TGTGCCAGCAGTTGGGAGGGGGGGACCTACAAGTACTTC.

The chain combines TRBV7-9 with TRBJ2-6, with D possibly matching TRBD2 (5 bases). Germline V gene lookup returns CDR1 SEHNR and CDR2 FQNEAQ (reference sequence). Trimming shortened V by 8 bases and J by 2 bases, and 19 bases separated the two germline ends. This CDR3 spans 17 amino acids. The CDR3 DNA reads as TGTGCCAGCCCCTTCATCAAGGGAGCGGCTGGGGCCAACGTCCTGACTTTC. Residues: CASPFIKGAAGANVLTF.

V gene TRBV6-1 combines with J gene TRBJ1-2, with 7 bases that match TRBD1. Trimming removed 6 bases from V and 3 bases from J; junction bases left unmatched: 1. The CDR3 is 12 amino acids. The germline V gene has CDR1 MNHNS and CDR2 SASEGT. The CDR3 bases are TGTGCCAGCAGGCAGGGGGACTATGGCTACACCTTC. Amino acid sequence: CASRQGDYGYTF.

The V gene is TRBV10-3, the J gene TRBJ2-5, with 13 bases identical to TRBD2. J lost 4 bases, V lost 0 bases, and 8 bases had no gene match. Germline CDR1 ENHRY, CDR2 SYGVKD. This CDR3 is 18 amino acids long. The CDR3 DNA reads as TGTGCCATCAGTGAGTCACCGGGACTAGCGGGAATAGGAGAGACCCAGTACTTC. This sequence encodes CAISESPGLAGIGETQYF.

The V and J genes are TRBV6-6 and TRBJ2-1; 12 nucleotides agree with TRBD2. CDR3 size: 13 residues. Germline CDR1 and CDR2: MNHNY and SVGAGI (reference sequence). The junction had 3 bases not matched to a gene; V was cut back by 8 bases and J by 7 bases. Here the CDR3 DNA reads TGTGCCAGCTGGCTAGCGGGAGGGAATGAGCAGTTCTTC. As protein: CASWLAGGNEQFF.

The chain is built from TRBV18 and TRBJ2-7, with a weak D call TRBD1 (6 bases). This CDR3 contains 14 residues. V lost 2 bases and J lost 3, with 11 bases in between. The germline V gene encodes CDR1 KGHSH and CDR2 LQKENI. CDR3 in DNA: TGTGCCAGCTCACCAAGCGGACAGAACTACGAGCAGTACTTC. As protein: CASSPSGQNYEQYF.

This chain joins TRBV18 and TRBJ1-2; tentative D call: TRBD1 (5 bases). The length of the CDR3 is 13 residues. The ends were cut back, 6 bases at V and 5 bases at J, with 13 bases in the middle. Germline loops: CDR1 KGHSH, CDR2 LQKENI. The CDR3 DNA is TGTGCCAGCTCTCGAGGGACTGAATATGGCTACACCTTC. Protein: CASSRGTEYGYTF.

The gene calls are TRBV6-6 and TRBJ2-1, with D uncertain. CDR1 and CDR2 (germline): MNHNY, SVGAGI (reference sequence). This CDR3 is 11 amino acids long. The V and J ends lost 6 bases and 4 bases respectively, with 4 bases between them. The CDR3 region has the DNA TGTGCCAGCAGGGAGTACAATGAGCAGTTCTTC. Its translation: CASREYNEQFF.

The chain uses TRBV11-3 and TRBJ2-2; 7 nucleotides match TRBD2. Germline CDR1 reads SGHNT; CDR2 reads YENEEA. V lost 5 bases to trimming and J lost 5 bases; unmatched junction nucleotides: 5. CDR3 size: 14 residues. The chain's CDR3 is CASSLREGTGELFF. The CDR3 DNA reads TGTGCCAGCAGCCTCAGGGAGGGGACCGGGGAGCTGTTTTTT.

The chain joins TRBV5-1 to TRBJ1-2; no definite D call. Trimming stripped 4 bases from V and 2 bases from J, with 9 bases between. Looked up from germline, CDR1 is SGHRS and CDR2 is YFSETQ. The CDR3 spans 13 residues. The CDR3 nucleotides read TGCGCCAGCAGCAGGGTATTGAACTATGGCTACACCTTC. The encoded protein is CASSRVLNYGYTF.

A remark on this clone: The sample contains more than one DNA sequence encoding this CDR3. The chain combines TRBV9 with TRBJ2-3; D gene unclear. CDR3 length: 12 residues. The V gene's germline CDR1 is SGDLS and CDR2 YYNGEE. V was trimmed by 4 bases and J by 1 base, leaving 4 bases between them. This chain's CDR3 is CASSKRTDTQYF. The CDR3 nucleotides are TGTGCCAGCAGCAAACGCACAGATACGCAGTATTTT.

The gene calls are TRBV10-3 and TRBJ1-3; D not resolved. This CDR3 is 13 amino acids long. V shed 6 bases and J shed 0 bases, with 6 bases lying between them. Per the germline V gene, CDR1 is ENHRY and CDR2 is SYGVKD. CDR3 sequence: CAISQSSGNTIYF. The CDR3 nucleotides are TGTGCCATCAGCCAATCCTCTGGAAACACCATATATTTT.

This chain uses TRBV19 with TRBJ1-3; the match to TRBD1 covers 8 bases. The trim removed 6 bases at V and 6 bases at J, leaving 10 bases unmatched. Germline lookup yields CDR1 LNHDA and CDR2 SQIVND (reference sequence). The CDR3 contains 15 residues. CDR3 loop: CASRQHGQGENTIYF. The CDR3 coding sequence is TGTGCCAGTAGACAGCACGGACAGGGCGAAAACACCATATATTTT.

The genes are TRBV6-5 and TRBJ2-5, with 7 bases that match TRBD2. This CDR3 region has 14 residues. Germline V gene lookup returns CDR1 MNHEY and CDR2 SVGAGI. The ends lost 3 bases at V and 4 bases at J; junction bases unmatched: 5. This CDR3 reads CASSYRTGGETQYF. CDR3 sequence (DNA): TGTGCCAGCAGTTATAGAACGGGAGGAGAGACCCAGTACTTC.